The rows below give T cell receptor beta chains drawn from one sample of a study of beta chain features in type 1 diabetes. Here immunoSEQ multiplex PCR was the method, and the copy in TCRdb shows in-frame clones only, minus some. The sample carries approximately 41,000 clones, roughly 70% recorded once. Sequenced sample: Tregs from blood. All receptors derive from a young man with type 1 diabetes. Some clones in this sample may be carry-over from other donors' samples. The CDR3 runs from the conserved cysteine through the conserved F or W.

CDR3: CASSSGQGRETQYF
length: 14
V: TRBV7-6

CDR3: CASSVSGGPFEQYF
length: 14
V: TRBV7-8

CDR3: CASSFSSGADTQYF
length: 14
V: TRBV5-6

CDR3: CASSSEGWLGQFF
length: 13
V: TRBV2

CDR3: CASSPLDRGLSGANVLTF
length: 18
V: TRBV28

CDR3: CASSRRDGYSNQPQHF
length: 16
V: TRBV18

CDR3: CASSMGHYTGELFF
length: 14
V: TRBV19

CDR3: CASSLPSGVYEQYF
length: 14
V: TRBV5-5

CDR3: CASSPPDRGYGYTF
length: 14
V: TRBV7-9

CDR3: CASSLPSGGLDEQFF
length: 15
V: TRBV5-1

CDR3: CASSSLAGPQETQYF
length: 15
V: TRBV5-1

CDR3: CASSLFRGGKYNEQFF
length: 16
V: TRBV11-2

CDR3: CASSGTNSEQFF
length: 12
V: TRBV7-2

CDR3: CATAVNNYNEQFF
length: 13
V: TRBV5-1

CDR3: CASSLAEGAGGFEQYF
length: 16
V: TRBV7-9

CDR3: CASSDLGHGSTEAFF
length: 15
V: TRBV27

CDR3: CASSPGGNAYEQYF
length: 14
V: TRBV5-5